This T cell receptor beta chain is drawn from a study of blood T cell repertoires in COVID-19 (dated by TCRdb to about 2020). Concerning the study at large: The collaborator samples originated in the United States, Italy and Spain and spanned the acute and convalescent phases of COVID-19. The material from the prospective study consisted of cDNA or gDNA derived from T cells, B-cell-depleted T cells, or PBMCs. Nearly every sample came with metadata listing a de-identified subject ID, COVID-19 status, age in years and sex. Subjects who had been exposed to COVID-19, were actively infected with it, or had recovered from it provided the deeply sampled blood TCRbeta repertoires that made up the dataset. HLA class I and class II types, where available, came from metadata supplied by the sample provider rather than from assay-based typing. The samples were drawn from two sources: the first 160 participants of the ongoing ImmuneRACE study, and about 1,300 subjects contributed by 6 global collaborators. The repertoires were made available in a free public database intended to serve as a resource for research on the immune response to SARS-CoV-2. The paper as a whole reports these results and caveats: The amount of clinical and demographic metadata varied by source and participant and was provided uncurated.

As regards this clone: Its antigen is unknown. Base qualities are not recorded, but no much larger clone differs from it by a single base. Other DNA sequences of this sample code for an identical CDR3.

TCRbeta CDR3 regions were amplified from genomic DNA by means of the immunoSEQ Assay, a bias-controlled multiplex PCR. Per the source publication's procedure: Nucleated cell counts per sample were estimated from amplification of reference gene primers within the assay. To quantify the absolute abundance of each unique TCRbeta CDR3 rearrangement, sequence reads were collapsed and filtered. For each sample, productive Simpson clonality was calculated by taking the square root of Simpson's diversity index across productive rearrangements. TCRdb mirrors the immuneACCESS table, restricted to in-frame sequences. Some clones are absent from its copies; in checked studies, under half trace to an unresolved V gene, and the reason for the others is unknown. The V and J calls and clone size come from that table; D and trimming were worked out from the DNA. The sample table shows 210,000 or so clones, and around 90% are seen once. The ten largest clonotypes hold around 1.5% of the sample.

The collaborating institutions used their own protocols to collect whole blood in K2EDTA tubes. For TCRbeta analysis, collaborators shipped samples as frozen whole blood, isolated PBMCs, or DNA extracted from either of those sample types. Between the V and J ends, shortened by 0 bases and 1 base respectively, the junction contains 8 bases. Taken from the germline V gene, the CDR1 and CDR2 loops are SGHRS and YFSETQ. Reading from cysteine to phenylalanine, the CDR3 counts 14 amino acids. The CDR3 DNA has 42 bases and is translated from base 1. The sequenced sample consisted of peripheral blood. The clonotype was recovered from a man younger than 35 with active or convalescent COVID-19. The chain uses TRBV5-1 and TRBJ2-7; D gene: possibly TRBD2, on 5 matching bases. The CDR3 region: CASSLVSGSYEQYF. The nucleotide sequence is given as TGCGCCAGCAGCTTGGTCTCGGGGTCCTACGAGCAGTACTTC. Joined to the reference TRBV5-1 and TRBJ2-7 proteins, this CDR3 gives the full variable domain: KAGVTQTPRYLIKTRGQQVTLSCSPISGHRSVSWYQQTPGQGLQFLFEYFSETQRNKGNFPGRFSGRQFSNSRSEMNVSTLELGDSALYLCASSLVSGSYEQYFGPGTRLTVT.